These 10 T cell receptor beta chains were all obtained from the same sample, sequenced in a study of T cells in Graves' hyperthyroidism and ophthalmopathy. RNA transcripts provided the source from which TCR beta CDR3 regions were amplified. HTBI primers were used for first-round RT-PCR of the TCR CDR3. TCRdb re-called the multiplex PCR reads through MiXCR, storing one row per CDR3 protein. The repertoire has around 660,000 distinct CDR3 sequences, nearly 45% of them found once; the top ten carry approximately 7.2%. Material for sequencing was peripheral blood or thyroid tissue (not recorded which). The receptor source for this set is an adult man with Graves' disease, either hyperthyroidism or ophthalmopathy (not recorded which).

This clonotype was found many times. The chain combines TRBV5-6 with TRBJ2-7; TRBD1 matches 9 bases. The CDR3 spans 14 residues. V lost 5 bases, J lost 1 base, and 4 bases stayed unmatched. CDR1 and CDR2 (germline): SGHDT, YYEEEE. CDR3 region: CASSEQGASYEQYF. The CDR3 DNA is TGTGCCAGCAGTGAACAGGGGGCATCCTACGAGCAGTACTTC.

The rearrangement uses TRBV25-1 and TRBJ1-2; the D gene is possibly TRBD1 (5 bases). The germline gives CDR1 MGHDK, CDR2 SYGVNS. The ends were cut back, 7 bases at V and 4 bases at J, with 16 bases in the middle. CDR3 size: 14 residues. The CDR3 here is CASIELVGLYGYTF. The CDR3 nucleotides read TGTGCCAGCATCGAGTTGGTGGGGCTCTATGGCTACACCTTC.

V gene TRBV20-1 combines with J gene TRBJ2-2, with TRBD1 matching 9 bases. The CDR3 loop spans 14 amino acids. CDR1 and CDR2 from the germline V gene are DFQATT and SNEGSKA (reference sequence). Trimming cost V 5 bases and J 2 bases; bases outside gene matches: 3. The CDR3 region is CSAQDRGNTGELFF. CDR3 in DNA: TGCAGTGCTCAGGACAGGGGAAACACCGGGGAGCTGTTTTTT.

Comment on this clonotype: Germline and junction disagree at one end, which may indicate a read error. V usage is TRBV7-9 and J usage is TRBJ1-2; maybe TRBD1 (6 bases). This CDR3 contains 13 residues. Germline assignment: CDR1 SEHNR and CDR2 FQNEAQ (reference sequence). The DNA for the CDR3 is TGTGCCACCAGCAGGGGACGGTTCTCTGGAAACACCTTC. It codes for CATSRGRFSGNTF. Looking up the rest from reference TRBV7-9 and TRBJ1-2 gives the full variable domain: DTGVSQNPRHKITKRGQNVTFRCDPISEHNRLYWYRQTLGQGPEFLTYFQNEAQLEKSRLLSDRFSAERPKGSFSTLEIQRTEQGDSAMYLCATSRGRFSGNTFGSGTRLTVV.

In the case of this clonotype: A read error may be the cause here, since a much bigger clone is one base away. V usage is TRBV29-1 and J usage is TRBJ2-7; 7 bases are a match to TRBD1. From germline, CDR1 is SQVTM and CDR2 ANQGSEA. V lost 6 bases to trimming and J lost 9 bases; unmatched junction nucleotides: 20. The CDR3 runs to 15 residues. The CDR3 nucleotides read TGCAGCGTCGAAATCAGGGGGACCGACGAGGGCGGGCAGTACTTC. Its protein product is CSVEIRGTDEGGQYF.

This clonotype was detected many times. The chain combines TRBV24-1 with TRBJ1-1; D is unresolved. Germline V CDR1 and CDR2: KGHDR, SFDVKD. V lost 0 bases and J lost 2, with 6 bases in between. This CDR3 has 14 amino acids. CDR3 DNA sequence: TGTGCCACCAGTGATTTGCGGGCTAACACTGAAGCTTTCTTT. Protein product: CATSDLRANTEAFF.

This clonotype was seen a handful of times. V is TRBV13 and J is TRBJ2-5, with TRBD2 as a possible D gene (5 bases). V was pared by 6 bases and J by 4 bases, with 12 bases between. CDR3 length equals 13 residues. Germline-derived CDR1 and CDR2 are PRHDT and FYEKMQ (reference sequence). CDR3 DNA: TGTGCCAGCAGTTCGGGAAAGGGAGAGACCCAGTACTTC. Protein: CASSSGKGETQYF.

This clonotype was picked up one time. The rearrangement joins TRBV29-1 to TRBJ2-5; no definite D call. The CDR3 sequence is 13 residues long. V lost 8 bases, J lost 1 base, and 14 bases lay in between. Germline CDR1 SQVTM, CDR2 ANQGSEA. This chain's CDR3 is CSLEWASQETQYF. In DNA, the CDR3 is TGCAGCTTAGAGTGGGCTAGCCAAGAGACCCAGTACTTC.

The chain is built from TRBV5-6 and TRBJ1-2; D is possibly TRBD1 (5 bases). In germline, CDR1 is SGHDT, CDR2 YYEEEE. V lost 4 bases and J lost 0, with 10 bases in between. The CDR3 covers 14 residues. The CDR3 reads CASSHRGANYGYTF. The CDR3 DNA reads as TGTGCCAGCAGCCACCGGGGGGCTAACTATGGCTACACCTTC.

This chain connects TRBV7-3 to TRBJ1-2; TRBD1 is a possible D gene (6 bases). V lost 4 bases and J lost 5, with 17 bases in between. Germline V CDR1 and CDR2: SGHTA, FQGTGA. This CDR3 region has 15 residues. The CDR3 protein is CASSSPRTGSYGYTF. The CDR3 bases are TGTGCCAGCAGCTCGCCAAGAACAGGGAGTTATGGCTACACCTTC.